These 12 T cell receptor beta chains share one sample of origin, sequenced in a study of PD-1 and CTLA-4 blockade in melanoma (TCRdb year 2021). Library prep was done by the immunoSEQ multiplex PCR assay. Imported from immuneACCESS, the table was reduced by TCRdb to in-frame sequences with V and J called. These copies leave out some clones; in studies compared against another copy, an unresolved V gene accounts for under half, and the cause of the remainder is not known. The sample table records 31,000 or so clones; about 88% of these occur just once. The top ten clonotypes cover approximately 6.4% of the sample. Sequenced material: CD8+ T cells from peripheral blood, taken from a patient given anti-PD-1 treatment. The source of these receptors is a human donor with melanoma.

The chain uses TRBV6-5 and TRBJ1-1; tentatively, D is TRBD1 (5 bases). The CDR3 runs 11 residues. Trimming shortened V by 8 bases and J by 6 bases, and 10 bases separated the two germline ends. Per the germline V gene, CDR1 is MNHEY and CDR2 is SVGAGI. CDR3 sequence reads: CASFQGAEAFF. The CDR3 DNA follows: TGTGCCAGCTTTCAGGGCGCTGAAGCTTTCTTT.

The chain is built from TRBV30 and TRBJ2-6; D is undetermined. Germline values: CDR1 GTSNPN, CDR2 SVGIG (reference sequence). V gave up 3 bases and J gave up 4 bases, with 10 bases separating them. The CDR3 runs 14 residues. CDR3 nucleotides: TGTGCCTGGAGCTGGGCGACCGGGGCCAACGTCCTGACTTTC. It translates to CAWSWATGANVLTF.

The V and J genes are TRBV18 and TRBJ2-1, with D possibly called TRBD1 or TRBD2 (6 bases each). There are 14 residues in the CDR3. V shed 0 bases and J shed 7 bases, with 10 bases lying between them. In germline, CDR1 is KGHSH, CDR2 LQKENI. The CDR3 here is CASSPPWGANEQFF. In DNA, the CDR3 is TGTGCCAGCTCACCACCGTGGGGGGCGAATGAGCAGTTCTTC.

J is TRBJ1-2 and V is TRBV11-2; D unclear. The CDR3 loop spans 14 amino acids. Germline V CDR1 and CDR2: SGHAT, FQNNGV. With 4 bases removed from V and 4 bases from J, the gap between germline ends came to 13 bases. CDR3 sequence (DNA): TGTGCCAGCAGCTCCCTCGGTCCCGTCTATGGCTACACCTTC. Protein: CASSSLGPVYGYTF.

V gene TRBV5-8 combines with J gene TRBJ1-2, with D perhaps matching TRBD1 (6 bases). This CDR3 comprises 15 residues. Trimming left V 4 bases short and J 6 bases short, with 19 bases between. Germline loops: CDR1 SGHTS, CDR2 YDEGEE. The CDR3 region is CASSSFRDTMNGYTF. DNA for the CDR3: TGTGCCAGCAGCAGCTTCCGGGACACGATGAATGGCTACACCTTC.

This rearrangement joins TRBV27 to TRBJ2-7; 11 bases line up with TRBD2. The CDR3 sequence is 16 residues long. Losses at the gene ends were 5 bases for V and 1 base for J; bases not matched to a gene: 7. Germline V lookup: CDR1 MNHEY, CDR2 SMNVEV (reference sequence). The CDR3 nucleotides read TGTGCCAGCAGTCCTCTGACTAGCGGGGTTTCCTACGAGCAGTACTTC. Residues: CASSPLTSGVSYEQYF.

J is TRBJ2-5 and V is TRBV12-3 or TRBV12-4; D is uncertain. Trimming cost V 3 bases and J 4 bases, with 3 bases left between them. The CDR3 sequence is 11 residues long. CDR3 in amino acids: CASSFLETQYF. CDR3 DNA: TGTGCCAGCAGTTTCCTAGAGACCCAGTACTTC.

The chain employs TRBV7-9 and TRBJ1-1, with 8 bases aligning to TRBD1. CDR1 is SEHNR and CDR2 is FQNEAQ in the germline V gene (reference sequence). CDR3 length equals 16 residues. After removal of 5 bases from V and 4 bases from J, the junction contained 12 bases not matched to a gene. CDR3 nucleotide sequence: TGTGCCAGCAGCCCCGCTCTGGACAGGGCCGGCACTGAAGCTTTCTTT. It specifies CASSPALDRAGTEAFF. Full variable domain (remainder filled in from reference TRBV7-9 and TRBJ1-1): DTGVSQNPRHKITKRGQNVTFRCDPISEHNRLYWYRQTLGQGPEFLTYFQNEAQLEKSRLLSDRFSAERPKGSFSTLEIQRTEQGDSAMYLCASSPALDRAGTEAFFGQGTRLTVV.

The gene calls are TRBV10-3 and TRBJ1-2; D is unresolved. V dropped 10 bases and J dropped 6 bases, with 12 bases sitting between them. This CDR3 comprises 11 residues. CDR1 is ENHRY and CDR2 is SYGVKD in the germline V gene. The CDR3 spells CATSSVDGYTF. CDR3 nucleotide sequence: TGTGCCACCTCCTCAGTGGATGGCTACACCTTC.

This clone was recorded a few times. The chain couples TRBV4-1 to TRBJ2-7; a weak D match, TRBD2 (5 bases). Trimming took 1 base from V and 3 from J, leaving 13 bases between them. Germline V lookup: CDR1 MGHRA, CDR2 YSYEKL. This CDR3 region has 15 residues. Here the CDR3 DNA reads TGCGCCAGCAGCCAAGGAGGGTTAAGTGGCTACGAGCAGTACTTC. Translated, it gives CASSQGGLSGYEQYF.

The chain links TRBV4-3 to TRBJ2-1; TRBD2 aligns across 9 bases. Germline V gene lookup returns CDR1 LGHNA and CDR2 YSLEER. The ends lost 0 bases at V and 9 bases at J; junction bases unmatched: 6. The CDR3 has 15 residues. This CDR3 is CASSQDQRGDPEQFF. CDR3 coding DNA: TGCGCCAGCAGCCAAGACCAGCGGGGGGACCCTGAGCAGTTCTTC.

Of note for this clone: The sample has other DNA sequences that encode this CDR3 too. This sequence joins TRBV7-9 and TRBJ1-1; D perhaps matches TRBD1 (6 bases). From germline, CDR1 is SEHNR and CDR2 FQNEAQ (reference sequence). The CDR3 spans 12 residues. The V end lost 6 bases, the J end lost 8 bases, and 13 bases lay between the germline ends. Written as DNA, the CDR3 is TGTGCCAGCAGTCAAGGGGGGACCGAAGCTTTCTTT. This translates into CASSQGGTEAFF.